This T cell receptor beta chain was obtained from a study of blood T cells in healthy people across ages. Study results and caveats: The study found TCR beta diversity correlated strongly with naive T cell percentage.

In its sample, this clonotype was seen a few times. Its antigen is not known. A sample-barcoded 5' primer and a J-beta primer mix were used in a second PCR of about 6 to 11 cycles. Each TCR beta cDNA got a 12-nucleotide random molecular identifier. TCRdb redid the calling of the 5' RACE reads with MiXCR, one entry per CDR3 protein. The sample shows roughly 730,000 distinct CDR3 sequences, more than 50% of them seen only once. Peripheral blood, around 10 milliliters per donor, was collected. V lost 5 bases to trimming and J lost 7 bases, with 20 bases between them. The CDR3 has 15 residues. The V and J genes are TRBV12-3 or TRBV12-4 and TRBJ2-5; perhaps TRBD1 as D (7 bases). Sequenced sample: blood. This TCR was sampled from a man in his forties or fifties in good health. The chain's CDR3 is CASSPAGGGMVTQYF. The CDR3 coding sequence is TGTGCCAGCAGTCCGGCTGGAGGGGGCATGGTGACCCAGTACTTC.